The 17 T cell receptor beta chains presented below share a single source sample, sequenced in a study of T cells in Graves' hyperthyroidism and ophthalmopathy. The TCR beta CDR3 regions underwent amplification using RNA transcripts as the source. First-round RT-PCR of the TCR CDR3 relied on the HTBI primer set. TCRdb reprocessed the multiplex PCR reads with MiXCR, giving one entry per CDR3 protein. The sample lists almost 600,000 distinct CDR3 sequences; 40% to 55% were seen once. The sample was peripheral blood or thyroid tissue (not recorded which). Receptors originate from a young woman with Graves' hyperthyroidism.

This sequence joins TRBV2 and TRBJ1-2; TRBD1 might be the D (5 bases). The CDR3 contains 14 residues. V was pared by 6 bases and J by 4 bases, with 15 bases between. Germline assignment: CDR1 SNHLY and CDR2 FYNNEI. The CDR3 protein is CASSPGTFFYGYTF. In nucleotides, the CDR3 is TGTGCCAGCAGCCCCGGGACCTTTTTCTATGGCTACACCTTC. Supplemented by reference TRBV2 and TRBJ1-2, the full variable domain reads EPEVTQTPSHQVTQMGQEVILRCVPISNHLYFYWYRQILGQKVEFLVSFYNNEISEKSEIFDDQFSVERPDGSNFTLKIRSTKLEDSAMYFCASSPGTFFYGYTFGSGTRLTVV.

This chain links TRBV7-8 with TRBJ1-2; D is undetermined. In germline, CDR1 is SGHVS, CDR2 FQNEAQ. V lost 0 bases, J lost 5 bases, and 7 bases lay in between. The CDR3 runs 13 residues. CDR3 DNA sequence: TGTGCCAGCAGCTTAGCAGCGCAATATGGCTACACCTTC. Translation: CASSLAAQYGYTF. Full variable domain (rest looked up from reference TRBV7-8 and TRBJ1-2): GAGVSQSPRYKVAKRGQDVALRCDPISGHVSLFWYQQALGQGPEFLTYFQNEAQLDKSGLPSDRFFAERPEGSVSTLKIQRTQQEDSAVYLCASSLAAQYGYTFGSGTRLTVV.

This clonotype was seen ten or more times. The CDR3 region has the DNA TGTGCCAGCAGCCCTCGGGACAGGGGGCGATACGAGCAGTACTTC. Translation gives CASSPRDRGRYEQYF. The V and J genes are TRBV7-9 and TRBJ2-7, with 12 bases identical to TRBD1. The germline gives CDR1 SEHNR, CDR2 FQNEAQ (reference sequence). The CDR3 has 15 residues. Unmatched junction bases numbered 6, after V lost 5 bases and J lost 4 bases.

This clonotype was observed at least ten times. V usage is TRBV20-1 and J usage is TRBJ2-7; 8 bases line up with TRBD1. The CDR3 extends over 15 amino acids. Trimming removed 0 bases from V and 5 bases from J; junction bases left unmatched: 9. The germline CDR1 and CDR2 sequences are DFQATT and SNEGSKA (reference sequence). CDR3 sequence: CSARDNGQGGHEQYF. The DNA of the CDR3 is TGCAGTGCTAGAGATAATGGACAGGGAGGCCACGAGCAGTACTTC.

The rearrangement joins TRBV11-2 to TRBJ2-5; 14 bases align to TRBD2. The germline CDR1 and CDR2 sequences are SGHAT and FQNNGV. The CDR3 is made up of 16 amino acids. Unmatched junction bases numbered 7, after V lost 7 bases and J lost 3 bases. CDR3 sequence reads: CASTLMTSGREETQYF. The CDR3 nucleotides read TGTGCCAGCACCCTTATGACTAGCGGGAGGGAAGAGACCCAGTACTTC.

There are a few counts of this clonotype. This rearrangement joins TRBV7-2 to TRBJ2-3; D may correspond to TRBD1 or TRBD2 (5 bases each). Germline CDR1 and CDR2: SGHTA and FQGNSA. V lost 3 bases, J lost 2 bases, and 12 bases lay in between. The CDR3 covers 15 residues. The CDR3 here is CASSFLGPTTDTQYF. The CDR3 DNA reads TGTGCCAGCAGCTTCTTGGGACCTACCACAGATACGCAGTATTTT.

This chain connects TRBV18 to TRBJ1-1; D is possibly TRBD1 (5 bases). Deletions cut 3 bases from V and 0 bases from J, with 11 bases between. Germline CDR1 is KGHSH and CDR2 is LQKENI. CDR3 length: 15 amino acids. CDR3 nucleotide sequence: TGTGCCAGCTCACCTAACGACAGATTGAACACTGAAGCTTTCTTT. This gives the protein CASSPNDRLNTEAFF.

This clonotype was counted between two and nine times. This rearrangement joins TRBV7-6 to TRBJ2-2; no definite D call. V lost 2 bases, J lost 7 bases, and 11 bases lay in between. The V gene's germline CDR1 is SGHVS and CDR2 FNYEAQ. The CDR3 runs to 14 residues. The CDR3 DNA follows: TGTGCCAGCAGCTTATTAGGTTCTGACGGGGAGCTGTTTTTT. Translation gives CASSLLGSDGELFF.

This clonotype was recorded at least ten times. The chain joins TRBV7-6 to TRBJ2-6; 10 nucleotides align to TRBD1. The length of the CDR3 is 19 residues. In germline, CDR1 is SGHVS, CDR2 FNYEAQ. The trim removed 1 base at V and 0 bases at J, leaving 6 bases unmatched. CDR3 sequence (DNA): TGTGCCAGCAGCTTAGATCCGGGACAGGGGATCTCTGGGGCCAACGTCCTGACTTTC. This gives the protein CASSLDPGQGISGANVLTF.

This clonotype was picked up many times. The V gene is TRBV2, the J gene TRBJ1-5, with 7 bases that match TRBD1. CDR3 length: 15 amino acids. Germline assignment: CDR1 SNHLY and CDR2 FYNNEI. Germline trimming cut 10 bases from V and 0 bases from J; bases unmatched to any gene: 9. In DNA, the CDR3 is TGTGCCACCCGGGACAGCTTTTATAGCAATCAGCCCCAGCATTTT. This translates into CATRDSFYSNQPQHF. The variable domain in full, with the rest retrieved from reference TRBV2 and TRBJ1-5, is EPEVTQTPSHQVTQMGQEVILRCVPISNHLYFYWYRQILGQKVEFLVSFYNNEISEKSEIFDDQFSVERPDGSNFTLKIRSTKLEDSAMYFCATRDSFYSNQPQHFGDGTRLSIL.

V gene TRBV7-2 combines with J gene TRBJ1-5, with TRBD1 identical over 11 bases. The germline V gene encodes CDR1 SGHTA and CDR2 FQGNSA. After removal of 8 bases from V and 5 bases from J, the junction contained 11 bases not matched to a gene. This CDR3 is built from 16 residues. CDR3 bases: TGTGCCAGCCGCATGGGGGGGACAGGGGGTGATCAGCCCCAGCATTTT. Translated, it gives CASRMGGTGGDQPQHF.

The rearrangement joins TRBV6-5 to TRBJ1-6; D gene uncertain. This CDR3 is 15 amino acids long. The V end lost 0 bases, the J end lost 9 bases, and 12 bases lay between the germline ends. Germline CDR1 MNHEY, CDR2 SVGAGI. CDR3 region: CASSYSLGLASPLHF. DNA for the CDR3: TGTGCCAGCAGTTACTCGTTGGGCCTTGCTTCACCCCTCCACTTT.

This clonotype was seen ten or more times. The V call is TRBV4-2, the J call TRBJ2-7; no clear D gene. The CDR3 consists of 13 residues. Trimming took 2 bases from V and 3 from J, leaving 8 bases between them. Germline V gives CDR1 LGHNA, CDR2 YNFKEQ. The CDR3 sequence: CASSQYMFYEQYF. CDR3 bases: TGTGCCAGCAGCCAATATATGTTCTACGAGCAGTACTTC.

The chain joins TRBV29-1 to TRBJ1-2; D is unresolved. The CDR3 is 13 amino acids. Looked up from germline, CDR1 is SQVTM and CDR2 is ANQGSEA. With 3 bases removed from V and 2 bases from J, the gap between germline ends came to 10 bases. The CDR3 DNA follows: TGCAGCGTTGAGGTTAAGCTGAACTATGGCTACACCTTC. Translated, it gives CSVEVKLNYGYTF.

J is TRBJ1-6 and V is TRBV20-1; a possible D gene is TRBD1 (6 bases). The V and J ends lost 0 bases and 15 bases respectively, with 12 bases between them. Germline lookup yields CDR1 DFQATT and CDR2 SNEGSKA (reference sequence). This CDR3 contains 12 residues. The DNA of the CDR3 is TGCAGTGCTAGAGACAGGGGCGGGGGCCTCCACTTT. Encoded protein: CSARDRGGGLHF.

This clonotype was found many times. This sequence joins TRBV6-4 and TRBJ2-2; 9 bases line up with TRBD2. The V gene end was trimmed by 3 bases and the J gene end by 4 bases; junction bases not matched to a gene: 0. Germline CDR1 is MRHNA and CDR2 is SNTAGT. The CDR3 has 14 amino acids. CDR3 DNA: TGTGCCAGCAGTGAAGCGGGAGGCACCGGGGAGCTGTTTTTT. It encodes CASSEAGGTGELFF.

The chain is built from TRBV29-1 and TRBJ2-7; TRBD1 matches at 8 bases. The CDR3 covers 14 residues. Germline V gene lookup returns CDR1 SQVTM and CDR2 ANQGSEA. Trimming at V came to 6 bases and at J to 2 bases, leaving 9 bases not matched to a gene. CDR3 DNA: TGCAGCGTCCGACAGGGGAGGCTGGCCTACGAGCAGTACTTC. Translation gives CSVRQGRLAYEQYF.